This record covers a single T cell receptor (beta chain). With 6 bases clipped from V and 4 bases from J, the junction kept 4 bases outside the gene matches. The CDR3 sequence is 13 residues long. Donors were grouped by their self-reported clinical history. The data originate from a study of blood T cell repertoires in COVID-19. Libraries were prepared by immunoSEQ multiplex PCR; TCRdb keeps only in-frame clonotypes and omits some of them. The table shows a few hundred thousand clones, with approximately 83% occurring only once. The receptor comes from a man aged 30 to 39 who had recovered from COVID-19. Sequences were obtained from PBMCs or T cells enriched from blood (not recorded which). The chain joins TRBV12-3 or TRBV12-4 to TRBJ2-7; 9 bases align to TRBD1. CDR3 bases: TGTGCCAGCAGACAGACAGGGGGGTACGAGCAGTACTTC. Translated: CASRQTGGYEQYF.